Listed here are 15 T cell receptor beta chains from one sample, sequenced in a study of response to subunit inactivated influenza vaccine. MiXCR, applied by TCRdb to the RT-PCR reads, yields one record per CDR3 protein. In the table there are about 580,000 distinct CDR3 sequences, about 14% of which are singletons. The starting material was PBMCs from blood, obtained approximately 12 days after vaccination. These receptor sequences come from a man between 45 and 60 years old who received an inactivated influenza vaccine.

The genes are TRBV29-1 and TRBJ2-5; 9 bases align to TRBD1. Germline CDR1 reads SQVTM; CDR2 reads ANQGSEA. There are 15 residues in the CDR3. The CDR3 nucleotides are TGCAGTGCTACTCTGACAGGGGGAAACCAAGAGACCCAGTACTTC. Its translation is CSATLTGGNQETQYF.

The genes are TRBV6-2 or TRBV6-3 and TRBJ2-1; D is possibly TRBD2 (5 bases). The length of the CDR3 is 14 residues. The V and J ends lost 5 bases and 7 bases respectively, with 15 bases between them. Germline CDR1 is MNHEY and CDR2 is SVGEGT. The CDR3 nucleotides are TGTGCCAGCAGTCCCCTAGCCAGTAGGAATGAGCAGTTCTTC. Translation gives CASSPLASRNEQFF.

The genes are TRBV5-1 and TRBJ2-7, with 9 bases matching TRBD1. The germline gives CDR1 SGHRS, CDR2 YFSETQ. The ends lost 0 bases at V and 4 bases at J; junction bases unmatched: 11. The CDR3 loop spans 17 amino acids. CDR3 sequence: CASSLDRGPAKDYEQYF. DNA for the CDR3: TGCGCCAGCAGCTTGGACAGGGGGCCAGCGAAGGATTACGAGCAGTACTTC.

This clonotype was counted between two and nine times. The rearrangement joins TRBV5-1 to TRBJ2-1, with 7 positions matching TRBD1. The CDR3 is made up of 14 amino acids. With 3 bases clipped from V and 3 bases from J, the junction kept 3 bases outside the gene matches. CDR1 is SGHRS, CDR2 YFSETQ, per germline. The CDR3: CASSSGTVYNEQFF. CDR3 sequence (DNA): TGCGCCAGCAGCTCCGGGACAGTCTACAATGAGCAGTTCTTC.

The rearrangement links TRBV4-2 to TRBJ2-1, with 11 positions matching TRBD2. CDR1 and CDR2 from the germline V gene are LGHNA and YNFKEQ. The junction had 8 bases not matched to a gene; V was cut back by 1 base and J by 0 bases. The CDR3 has 19 amino acids. DNA of the CDR3: TGTGCCAGCAGCCAAGTGGCTGTACTAGCGGGGGCCTCCTACAATGAGCAGTTCTTC. Translating it yields CASSQVAVLAGASYNEQFF.

This clonotype was seen a handful of times. The chain recombines TRBV15 with TRBJ2-5; D not certain. The germline V gene encodes CDR1 LNHNV and CDR2 YYDKDF (reference sequence). There are 13 residues in the CDR3. V was shortened by 6 bases and J by 6 bases, with 14 bases between the two germline ends. The CDR3 loop is CATRAIERKTQYF. The CDR3 DNA sequence: TGTGCCACCAGAGCGATCGAGAGGAAGACCCAGTACTTC. The full variable domain, in which reference TRBV15 and TRBJ2-5 provide the parts outside the CDR3, is DAMVIQNPRYQVTQFGKPVTLSCSQTLNHNVMYWYQQKSSQAPKLLFHYYDKDFNNEADTPDNFQSRRPNTSFCFLDIRSPGLGDTAMYLCATRAIERKTQYFGPGTRLLVL.

This clonotype was recorded at least ten times. The CDR3 DNA sequence: TGTGCCACCAGCAGGGACGGAGCTCTTAATGAAAAACTGTTTTTT. Its translation is CATSRDGALNEKLFF. J is TRBJ1-4 and V is TRBV15; D is uncertain. Germline V gene sequence: CDR1 LNHNV, CDR2 YYDKDF (reference sequence). Deletions cut 3 bases from V and 4 bases from J, with 12 bases between. The CDR3 runs to 15 residues. The full variable domain, completed using reference TRBV15 and TRBJ1-4, is DAMVIQNPRYQVTQFGKPVTLSCSQTLNHNVMYWYQQKSSQAPKLLFHYYDKDFNNEADTPDNFQSRRPNTSFCFLDIRSPGLGDTAMYLCATSRDGALNEKLFFGSGTQLSVL.

A remark on this clonotype: The conserved final phenylalanine or tryptophan is absent from the CDR3, which likely points to a read error. The chain couples TRBV7-8 to TRBJ2-7, with 8 nucleotides matching TRBD2. This CDR3 comprises 16 residues. V gave up 2 bases and J gave up 4 bases; unmatched junction bases: 10. In germline, CDR1 is SGHVS, CDR2 FQNEAQ. The CDR3 nucleotides are TGTGCCAGCAGCTTAAGGGTAGCGGGGAAAGGTTACGAGCAGTACTTA. Protein product: CASSLRVAGKGYEQYL.

This clonotype was detected only a few times. The chain couples TRBV10-3 to TRBJ2-2, with D maybe TRBD1 (5 bases). Per germline, CDR1 ENHRY and CDR2 SYGVKD. Deletions cut 2 bases from V and 5 bases from J, with 15 bases between. The CDR3 is 16 residues long. The CDR3 nucleotides read TGTGCCATCAGTGAGACCTCCCGACAGTTAACCGGGGAGCTGTTTTTT. Protein sequence: CAISETSRQLTGELFF.

In its sample, this clonotype was seen a few times. This chain connects TRBV30 to TRBJ2-3; 9 bases match TRBD2. Germline values: CDR1 GTSNPN, CDR2 SVGIG (reference sequence). The CDR3 spans 14 residues. Germline trimming cut 2 bases from V and 4 bases from J; bases unmatched to any gene: 4. The CDR3 coding sequence is TGTGCCTGGAGTTTGACTAGCGGAGCAGATACGCAGTATTTT. It specifies CAWSLTSGADTQYF.

This clonotype came up many times. This chain uses TRBV6-1 with TRBJ1-2; D may be TRBD1 (6 bases). CDR1 is MNHNS, CDR2 SASEGT, per germline. There are 14 residues in the CDR3. V lost 6 bases and J 3 bases, leaving 14 bases between the germline ends. In DNA, the CDR3 is TGTGCCAGCAGAGAGTGGGGACACTACTATGGCTACACCTTC. It codes for CASREWGHYYGYTF.

The J gene is TRBJ1-5, the V gene TRBV24-1; 9 bases are a match to TRBD1. Trimming cost V 5 bases and J 9 bases; bases outside gene matches: 7. Germline V gene data show CDR1 as KGHDR and CDR2 as SFDVKD. The length of the CDR3 is 14 residues. CDR3 nucleotide sequence: TGTGCCACCAGTGCCGGGACAGGGCCTGCGCCCCAGCATTTT. Translating it yields CATSAGTGPAPQHF.

The chain combines TRBV12-3 or TRBV12-4 with TRBJ2-5, with D possibly matching TRBD2 (6 bases). The ends were cut back, 5 bases at V and 5 bases at J, with 21 bases in the middle. CDR3 length: 16 residues. CDR3 amino acids: CASSPTRGDFGETQYF. The CDR3 DNA follows: TGTGCCAGCAGTCCGACTCGCGGGGACTTTGGGGAGACCCAGTACTTC.

This clonotype was seen a handful of times. The chain carries TRBV5-1 and TRBJ2-7; TRBD1 aligns across 7 bases. The CDR3 has 16 amino acids. Germline CDR1 SGHRS, CDR2 YFSETQ. Unmatched junction bases numbered 17, after V lost 7 bases and J lost 4 bases. The CDR3, as DNA: TGCGCCAGCCGTCGGATTCCGGGACAGAGAAAATACGAGCAGTACTTC. Its protein product is CASRRIPGQRKYEQYF.

There are many counts of this clonotype. The V call is TRBV9, the J call TRBJ2-7; the D gene could be TRBD1 or TRBD2 (5 bases each). CDR1 SGDLS and CDR2 YYNGEE come from the germline V gene. Between the trimmed V and J ends, which lost 3 bases and 0 bases, there was a span of 16 bases. The CDR3 spans 16 residues. CDR3 DNA sequence: TGTGCCAGCAGCGGTTGGGACGACCAGGGCTCCTACGAGCAGTACTTC. It specifies CASSGWDDQGSYEQYF.